The 20 T cell receptor beta chains given below trace back to one sample, sequenced in a study of T-cell memory formation after mild COVID-19. Using its own MiXCR run on the 5' RACE reads, TCRdb lists one record per CDR3 protein. Of hundreds of thousands of distinct CDR3 sequences listed, 13% to 15% are singletons. Sequenced input: PBMCs or a T cell subset sorted from them (not recorded which). All receptors derive from a man younger than 30 who had mild COVID-19 (a few samples of this study predate the infection). Cell type and time point are not known.

This clonotype was seen a handful of times. The CDR3 spells CASSLNGGRQDTQYF. CDR3 nucleotide sequence: TGCGCCAGCAGCTTGAACGGGGGGAGGCAAGATACGCAGTATTTT. The V gene is TRBV5-1, the J gene TRBJ2-3; 7 bases fit TRBD2. V trimming: 1 base; J trimming: 5 bases; junction bases outside the gene matches: 7. CDR3 length: 15 amino acids. The germline CDR1 and CDR2 sequences are SGHRS and YFSETQ.

This sequence joins TRBV3-1 and TRBJ2-5, with TRBD1 identical over 9 bases. CDR1 is LGHDT, CDR2 YNNKEL, per germline (reference sequence). The ends lost 5 bases at V and 5 bases at J; junction bases unmatched: 12. The CDR3 consists of 16 residues. Here the CDR3 DNA reads TGTGCCAGCAGCGGACGTTGGGACAGGGTGGGCGAGACCCAGTACTTC. As protein: CASSGRWDRVGETQYF.

This clonotype has a count of ten or more. This sequence joins TRBV13 and TRBJ2-1; D is undetermined. Germline CDR1 reads PRHDT; CDR2 reads FYEKMQ (reference sequence). Trimming shortened V by 4 bases and J by 6 bases, and 7 bases separated the two germline ends. There are 12 residues in the CDR3. In DNA, the CDR3 is TGTGCCAGCAGCTCCATGGTCAATGAGCAGTTCTTC. This gives the protein CASSSMVNEQFF.

This clonotype has just a few counts. The chain recombines TRBV28 with TRBJ1-6; D is unclear. V was clipped by 3 bases and J by 8 bases, with 8 bases between them. Germline V gives CDR1 MDHEN, CDR2 SYDVKM. The CDR3 is 13 amino acids. This chain's CDR3 is CASSFWAHSPLHF. The CDR3 DNA is TGTGCCAGCAGTTTTTGGGCCCATTCACCCCTCCACTTT.

This sequence joins TRBV7-2 and TRBJ2-7, with D possibly TRBD2 on 6 matching bases. V lost 6 bases, J lost 5 bases, and 17 bases lay in between. Germline V gene sequence: CDR1 SGHTA, CDR2 FQGNSA. The CDR3 covers 14 residues. This chain's CDR3 is CASSRTRDSNEQYV. In nucleotides, the CDR3 is TGTGCCAGCAGTCGTACCAGGGACTCGAACGAGCAGTACGTC.

V gene TRBV5-1 combines with J gene TRBJ2-7; tentative D call: TRBD1 (5 bases). The V gene lost 4 bases and the J gene lost 3 bases, with 17 bases spanning the gap. Germline CDR1 is SGHRS and CDR2 is YFSETQ. CDR3 length equals 15 residues. The CDR3 is CASSLNVGLGYEQYF. The CDR3 coding sequence is TGCGCCAGCAGCCTCAACGTGGGGCTGGGCTACGAGCAGTACTTC.

The V gene is TRBV4-3, the J gene TRBJ1-2; no reliable D call. V dropped 0 bases and J dropped 4 bases, with 9 bases sitting between them. Germline loops: CDR1 LGHNA, CDR2 YSLEER. The length of the CDR3 is 14 residues. The CDR3 here is CASSQDAGTYGYTF. DNA for the CDR3: TGCGCCAGCAGCCAAGATGCAGGCACCTATGGCTACACCTTC.

The chain joins TRBV10-3 to TRBJ2-3, with 12 bases lining up with TRBD2. CDR1 and CDR2 (germline): ENHRY, SYGVKD. This CDR3 contains 14 residues. The V segment lost 7 bases and the J segment 4 bases; nucleotides outside the gene matches: 3. The CDR3 DNA reads as TGTGCCATCACGCTAGCGGGGGGGCCAGATACGCAGTATTTT. It translates to CAITLAGGPDTQYF.

The chain employs TRBV11-2 and TRBJ1-1, with TRBD1 matching 7 bases. The J segment lost 6 bases and the V segment lost 5 bases, leaving 6 bases of the junction unmatched. This CDR3 contains 13 residues. Germline CDR1 is SGHAT and CDR2 is FQNNGV. The CDR3: CASSTRQGSEAFF. The CDR3 DNA reads as TGTGCCAGCAGCACCCGACAGGGCTCTGAAGCTTTCTTT.

This clonotype was counted between two and nine times. The genes are TRBV4-2 and TRBJ1-2, with D unresolved. Germline CDR1 and CDR2: LGHNA and YNFKEQ. The V gene lost 3 bases and the J gene lost 1 base, with 18 bases spanning the gap. The CDR3 is made up of 17 amino acids. The CDR3 sequence is CASSHRGRNDVNYGYTF. The CDR3 coding sequence is TGTGCCAGCAGCCACCGAGGACGAAACGACGTTAACTATGGCTACACCTTC.

The gene calls are TRBV29-1 and TRBJ2-3, with TRBD2 as a possible D gene (6 bases). Germline V gives CDR1 SQVTM, CDR2 ANQGSEA. V lost 3 bases, J lost 1 base, and 8 bases lay in between. The CDR3 runs 13 residues. DNA for the CDR3: TGCAGCGTTGAGACGGGGGGCACAGATACGCAGTATTTT. Amino acids: CSVETGGTDTQYF.

V is TRBV7-8 and J is TRBJ1-1; D gene unclear. This CDR3 region has 13 residues. V shed 7 bases and J shed 10 bases, with 19 bases lying between them. Germline V CDR1 and CDR2: SGHVS, FQNEAQ. This chain's CDR3 is CASTIDPAKGAFF. CDR3 nucleotide sequence: TGTGCCAGCACCATAGACCCCGCTAAGGGAGCTTTCTTT.

This chain joins TRBV20-1 and TRBJ2-1; weak D call: TRBD2 (7 bases). Germline V gives CDR1 DFQATT, CDR2 SNEGSKA (reference sequence). Trimming took off 5 bases at V and 0 bases at J, with 14 bases between the two ends. The CDR3 spans 15 residues. The chain's CDR3 is CSAGGGPSSYNEQFF. CDR3 bases: TGCAGTGCTGGCGGGGGCCCGAGCTCCTACAATGAGCAGTTCTTC.

This clonotype was counted only a few times. The chain is built from TRBV5-1 and TRBJ2-3, with D possibly being TRBD1 or TRBD2 (5 bases each). The germline V gene encodes CDR1 SGHRS and CDR2 YFSETQ. Trimming removed 3 bases from V and 0 bases from J, with 11 bases in between. This CDR3 is 15 amino acids long. The CDR3 loop is CASSSGPASTDTQYF. CDR3 DNA: TGCGCCAGCAGCTCGGGGCCGGCGAGCACAGATACGCAGTATTTT. The whole variable domain, remainder taken from reference TRBV5-1 and TRBJ2-3, is KAGVTQTPRYLIKTRGQQVTLSCSPISGHRSVSWYQQTPGQGLQFLFEYFSETQRNKGNFPGRFSGRQFSNSRSEMNVSTLELGDSALYLCASSSGPASTDTQYFGPGTRLTVL.

This clonotype was seen only a few times. The V gene is TRBV6-1, the J gene TRBJ2-1; tentatively, D is TRBD1 (7 bases). V lost 5 bases to trimming and J lost 9 bases, with 14 bases between them. This CDR3 is built from 13 residues. CDR1 is MNHNS, CDR2 SASEGT, per germline. This CDR3 is CASSPGGKTEQFF. The CDR3 DNA is TGTGCCAGCAGTCCAGGGGGGAAAACTGAGCAGTTCTTC.

The rearrangement links TRBV6-1 to TRBJ1-5; TRBD1 is a possible D gene (5 bases). V shed 3 bases and J shed 7 bases, with 13 bases lying between them. There are 14 residues in the CDR3. The germline CDR1 and CDR2 sequences are MNHNS and SASEGT. The CDR3 coding sequence is TGTGCCAGCAGTGATGCAGGGTTCGCCCAGCCCCAGCATTTT. Its translation is CASSDAGFAQPQHF.

In this sample, this clonotype turned up a few times. This chain joins TRBV4-1 and TRBJ1-5; 7 bases agree with TRBD1. Germline values: CDR1 MGHRA, CDR2 YSYEKL. J was trimmed by 4 bases and V by 2 bases; bases with no gene match: 2. The CDR3 extends over 14 amino acids. The CDR3 protein is CASSQRQGNQPQHF. The CDR3 DNA sequence: TGCGCCAGCAGCCAACGACAGGGAAATCAGCCCCAGCATTTT.

This clonotype appeared a few times. V is TRBV21-1 and J is TRBJ2-1; TRBD2, as called in the table, went unchecked against the DNA. TRBV21-1 is designated a pseudogene. The CDR3 spans 12 residues. This CDR3 is CASRTRIHEQFF. The CDR3, as DNA: TGTGCCAGCAGAACTAGGATCCATGAGCAGTTCTTC.

The V gene is TRBV11-2, the J gene TRBJ2-5; D might be TRBD1 (6 bases). The germline CDR1 and CDR2 sequences are SGHAT and FQNNGV. The CDR3 extends over 13 amino acids. Trimming cost V 1 base and J 4 bases, with 7 bases left between them. CDR3 region: CASSLARGETQYF. In nucleotides, the CDR3 is TGTGCCAGCAGCTTAGCCAGGGGAGAGACCCAGTACTTC. Supplemented by reference TRBV11-2 and TRBJ2-5, the full variable domain reads EAGVAQSPRYKIIEKRQSVAFWCNPISGHATLYWYQQILGQGPKLLIQFQNNGVVDDSQLPKDRFSAERLKGVDSTLKIQPAKLEDSAVYLCASSLARGETQYFGPGTRLLVL.

This clonotype was counted only a few times. A clone one base away is much larger, so this may be a read error. The chain uses TRBV6-1 and TRBJ2-5, with D perhaps matching TRBD1 or TRBD2 (5 bases each). V was shortened by 8 bases and J by 2 bases, with 6 bases between the two germline ends. Per the germline V gene, CDR1 is MNHNS and CDR2 is SASEGT. This CDR3 has 11 residues. As DNA, the CDR3 is TGTGCCAGCGAGGGGCAAGAGACCCAGTACTTC. Translation: CASEGQETQYF.